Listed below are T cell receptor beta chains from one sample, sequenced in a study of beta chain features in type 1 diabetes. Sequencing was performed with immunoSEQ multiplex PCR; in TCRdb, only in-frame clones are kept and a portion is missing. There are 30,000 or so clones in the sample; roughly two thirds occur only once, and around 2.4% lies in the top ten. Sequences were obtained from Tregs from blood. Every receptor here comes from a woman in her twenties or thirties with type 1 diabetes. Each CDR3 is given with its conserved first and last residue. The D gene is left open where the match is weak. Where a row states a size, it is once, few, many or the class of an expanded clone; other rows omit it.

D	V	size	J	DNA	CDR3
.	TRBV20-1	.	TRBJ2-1	TGCAGTGCGCGTCACCTTGAGCAGTTCTTC	CSARHLEQFF
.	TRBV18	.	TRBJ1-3	TGTGCCAGCTCACCAGGCTCTCTTGGAAACACCATATATTTT	CASSPGSLGNTIYF
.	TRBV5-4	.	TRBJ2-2	TGTGCCAGCAGCTCGCAGGGGGGCGGCACCGGGGAGCTGTTTTTT	CASSSQGGGTGELFF
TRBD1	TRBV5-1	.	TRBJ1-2	TGCGCCAGCAGCCCGGACAGGGGATTCGGCTACACCTTC	CASSPDRGFGYTF
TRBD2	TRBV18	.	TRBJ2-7	TGTGCCAGCTCAATTAGCGGGAGGATGTACGAGCAGTACTTC	CASSISGRMYEQYF
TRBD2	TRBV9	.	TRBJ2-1	TGTGCCAGCAGCCCAGCGGTCGGACTAGCGCCCAGGGGCTACAATGAGCAGTTCTTC	CASSPAVGLAPRGYNEQFF
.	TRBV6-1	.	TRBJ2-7	TGTGCCAGCAGTGAGACTGCTGCGTCGTGGGAGCAGTACTTC	CASSETAASWEQYF
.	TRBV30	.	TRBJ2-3	TGTGCCTGGAGAAGGGGCGCGGTTGTTAGAGATACGCAGTATTTT	CAWRRGAVVRDTQYF
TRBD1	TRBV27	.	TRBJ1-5	TGTGCCAGCAGTTTGAGGGACAGAAATCAGCCCCAGCATTTT	CASSLRDRNQPQHF
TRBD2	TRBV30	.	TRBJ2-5	TGTGCCTGGAGTGTACGGGAGGGACTAGCGGGACCAGCCGAGAGGAAGACCCAGTACTTC	CAWSVREGLAGPAERKTQYF
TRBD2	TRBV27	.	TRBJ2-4	TGTGCCAGCAGGGGACTAGGCGGTACGGACATTCAGTACTTC	CASRGLGGTDIQYF
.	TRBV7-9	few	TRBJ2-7	TGTGCCAGCAGCTTAGTCGATCGCGAGCAGTACTTC	CASSLVDREQYF
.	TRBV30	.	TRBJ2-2	TGTGCCTGGAGTGTGAGTCCGACGGGGAACACCGGGGAGCTGTTTTTT	CAWSVSPTGNTGELFF
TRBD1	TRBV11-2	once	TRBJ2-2	TGTGCCAGCAGCAAGGGACAGGGGGCTGCCGCCGGGGAGCTGTTTTTT	CASSKGQGAAAGELFF
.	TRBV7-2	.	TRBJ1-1	TGTGCCAGCAGCTTGACGGGGGGGGGCACTGAAGCTTTCTTT	CASSLTGGGTEAFF
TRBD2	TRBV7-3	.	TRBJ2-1	TGTGCCAGCAGCTCTCGTAGCGGGAGAAAGGGGAGCTCCTACAATGAGCAGTTCTTC	CASSSRSGRKGSSYNEQFF
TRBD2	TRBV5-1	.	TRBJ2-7	TGCGCCAGCAGCTCGAGCGGGGTCCCCTACGAGCAGTACTTC	CASSSSGVPYEQYF
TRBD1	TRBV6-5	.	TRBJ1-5	TGTGCCAGCAGTTACGGACAGGGGGCTCAGCCCCAGCATTTT	CASSYGQGAQPQHF
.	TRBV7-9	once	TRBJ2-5	TGTGCCAGCAGCGCCCGGTTCTTCCAAGAGACCCAGTACTTC	CASSARFFQETQYF
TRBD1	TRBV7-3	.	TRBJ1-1	TGTGCCAGCAGTTCACCAGGGGGTACTGAAGCTTTCTTT	CASSSPGGTEAFF
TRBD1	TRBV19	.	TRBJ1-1	TGTGCCAGTAGAAACGACAGGGGTACCACTGAAGCTTTCTTT	CASRNDRGTTEAFF
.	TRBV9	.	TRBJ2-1	TGTGCCAGCAGCGTAGCTCTATCCTACAATGAGCAGTTCTTC	CASSVALSYNEQFF
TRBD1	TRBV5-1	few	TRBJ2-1	TGCGCCAGCAGCAAAGGGGGCCTGTCCTACAATGAGCAGTTCTTC	CASSKGGLSYNEQFF
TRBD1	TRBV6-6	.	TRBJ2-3	TGTGCCAGCACTCGGACAGGGCCACGAGATACGCAGTATTTT	CASTRTGPRDTQYF
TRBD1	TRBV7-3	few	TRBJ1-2	TGTGCCAGCAGCCCCGGACAGGGGGGAGAGTATGGCTACACCTTC	CASSPGQGGEYGYTF
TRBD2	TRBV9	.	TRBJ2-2	TGTGCCAGCAGCGCGACTAGCAAGATTACCGGGGAGCTGTTTTTT	CASSATSKITGELFF
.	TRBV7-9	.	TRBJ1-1	TGTGCCAGCAGCTCCCGCGGGAACACTGAAGCTTTCTTT	CASSSRGNTEAFF
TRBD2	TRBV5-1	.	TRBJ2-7	TGCGCCAGCAGCTTGGAACCTAGCGGAGCTTACGAGCAGTACTTC	CASSLEPSGAYEQYF
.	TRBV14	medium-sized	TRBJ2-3	TGTGCCAGCAGCCAATCCCGAAGCGCAGGGCGCACAGATACGCAGTATTTT	CASSQSRSAGRTDTQYF
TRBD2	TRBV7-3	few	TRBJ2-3	TGTGCCAGCAGCGGAACCCTAGCGGTGGGAGATACGCAGTATTTT	CASSGTLAVGDTQYF
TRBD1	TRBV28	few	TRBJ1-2	TGTGCCATTACCGACGGGGACAGGAACTATGGCTACACCTTC	CAITDGDRNYGYTF
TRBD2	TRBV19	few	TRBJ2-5	TGTGCCAGTAGTCCCTTAGCGGGACGGAAGGGAGAGACCCAGTACTTC	CASSPLAGRKGETQYF
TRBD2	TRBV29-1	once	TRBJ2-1	TGCAGCGTTGGGGGAGGGTTTAGCTCCTACAATGAGCAGTTCTTC	CSVGGGFSSYNEQFF
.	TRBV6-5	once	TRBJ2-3	TGTGCCAGCAGTTACGGAGTAGCGGGCACAGATACGCAGTATTTT	CASSYGVAGTDTQYF
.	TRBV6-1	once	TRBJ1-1	TGTGCCAGCAGACGGGATTGGCTGGCTGAAGCTTTCTTT	CASRRDWLAEAFF
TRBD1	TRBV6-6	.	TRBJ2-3	TGTGCCAGCAGTGCCGGGGACAGGGTTGGAGATACGCAGTATTTT	CASSAGDRVGDTQYF
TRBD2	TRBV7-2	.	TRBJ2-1	TGTGCCAGCAGCTTCACGCGGGAGCGTGAGCATGAGCAGTTCTTC	CASSFTREREHEQFF
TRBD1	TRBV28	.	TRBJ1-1	TGTGCCAGCAGTTCGTACGGACAGGAGAACACTGAAGCTTTCTTT	CASSSYGQENTEAFF
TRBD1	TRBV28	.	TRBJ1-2	TGTGCCAGCAGGGTTACAGGGGGCGGTAATGGCTACACCTTC	CASRVTGGGNGYTF